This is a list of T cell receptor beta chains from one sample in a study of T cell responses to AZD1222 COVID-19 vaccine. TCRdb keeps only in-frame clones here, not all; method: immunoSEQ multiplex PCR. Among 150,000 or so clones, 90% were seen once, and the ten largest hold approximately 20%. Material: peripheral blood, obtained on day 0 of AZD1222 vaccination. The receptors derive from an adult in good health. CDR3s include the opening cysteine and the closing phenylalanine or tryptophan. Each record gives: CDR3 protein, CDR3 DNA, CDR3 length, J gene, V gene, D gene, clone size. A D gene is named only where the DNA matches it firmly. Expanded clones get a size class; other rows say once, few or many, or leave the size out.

CDR3aa: CASSLETGGRQPQHF
CDR3nt: TGCGCCAGCAGCTTGGAAACAGGGGGTAGGCAGCCCCAGCATTTT
len: 15
j_gene: TRBJ1-5
v_gene: TRBV5-1
d_gene: TRBD1
abundance: few

CDR3aa: CASSPGRDRTYEQYF
CDR3nt: TGTGCCAGCTCCCCGGGTAGGGATAGGACCTACGAGCAGTACTTC
len: 15
j_gene: TRBJ2-7
v_gene: TRBV18
d_gene: .
abundance: .

CDR3aa: CASSISWQETQYF
CDR3nt: TGTGCCAGTAGTATATCCTGGCAAGAGACCCAGTACTTC
len: 13
j_gene: TRBJ2-5
v_gene: TRBV19
d_gene: .
abundance: .

CDR3aa: CAISGSGSYGYTF
CDR3nt: TGTGCCATCAGTGGATCAGGGTCCTATGGCTACACCTTC
len: 13
j_gene: TRBJ1-2
v_gene: TRBV10-3
d_gene: .
abundance: .

CDR3aa: CASGLAGGSEQYF
CDR3nt: TGCGCCAGTGGACTAGCGGGAGGATCCGAGCAGTACTTC
len: 13
j_gene: TRBJ2-7
v_gene: TRBV5-1
d_gene: TRBD2
abundance: .

CDR3aa: CASSLDNEQFF
CDR3nt: TGTGCCAGCTCACTGGACAACGAGCAGTTCTTC
len: 11
j_gene: TRBJ2-1
v_gene: TRBV18
d_gene: .
abundance: .

CDR3aa: CASSLRGGDAYEQYF
CDR3nt: TGTGCCAGCAGCTTAAGGGGCGGGGACGCCTACGAGCAGTACTTC
len: 15
j_gene: TRBJ2-7
v_gene: TRBV7-3
d_gene: .
abundance: .

CDR3aa: CASSDDGGYGYTF
CDR3nt: TGTGCCAGCAGTGATGATGGGGGCTATGGCTACACCTTC
len: 13
j_gene: TRBJ1-2
v_gene: TRBV25-1
d_gene: .
abundance: .

CDR3aa: CASSESKRGAFF
CDR3nt: TGCGCCAGCAGTGAGTCGAAACGAGGAGCTTTCTTT
len: 12
j_gene: TRBJ1-1
v_gene: TRBV10-1
d_gene: .
abundance: .

CDR3aa: CASSSGRQYETQYF
CDR3nt: TGCGCCAGCAGCTCAGGTCGACAGTATGAGACCCAGTACTTC
len: 14
j_gene: TRBJ2-5
v_gene: TRBV5-1
d_gene: .
abundance: .

CDR3aa: CASSAGLAGGRAEQFF
CDR3nt: TGTGCCAGCAGCGCAGGACTAGCGGGAGGACGCGCTGAGCAGTTCTTC
len: 16
j_gene: TRBJ2-1
v_gene: TRBV7-3
d_gene: TRBD2
abundance: .

CDR3aa: CASSLQGPGGYTF
CDR3nt: TGTGCCAGCAGCCTACAGGGACCGGGGGGCTACACCTTC
len: 13
j_gene: TRBJ1-2
v_gene: TRBV7-8
d_gene: .
abundance: .

CDR3aa: CASSPTGYGYTF
CDR3nt: TGTGCCAGCAGTCCGACAGGCTATGGCTACACCTTC
len: 12
j_gene: TRBJ1-2
v_gene: TRBV6-5
d_gene: .
abundance: .

CDR3aa: CASPPPGQAISYEQYF
CDR3nt: TGTGCCAGCCCCCCACCGGGACAGGCGATCTCCTACGAGCAGTACTTC
len: 16
j_gene: TRBJ2-7
v_gene: TRBV28
d_gene: TRBD1
abundance: .

CDR3aa: CASSVMLGSEAFF
CDR3nt: TGCGCCAGCAGCGTTATGCTGGGGTCTGAAGCTTTCTTT
len: 13
j_gene: TRBJ1-1
v_gene: TRBV4-1
d_gene: .
abundance: .

CDR3aa: CASSQRQGPYEQYF
CDR3nt: TGTGCCAGCAGTCAAAGACAGGGCCCCTACGAGCAGTACTTC
len: 14
j_gene: TRBJ2-7
v_gene: TRBV6-5
d_gene: TRBD1
abundance: .

CDR3aa: CASSRGGFTQPQHF
CDR3nt: TGTGCCAGCAGTAGGGGGGGATTTACGCAGCCCCAGCATTTT
len: 14
j_gene: TRBJ1-5
v_gene: TRBV7-2
d_gene: .
abundance: .

CDR3aa: CASSSRARTGIYSNQPQHF
CDR3nt: TGTGCCAGCAGCTCTCGCGCCCGGACAGGGATCTATAGCAATCAGCCCCAGCATTTT
len: 19
j_gene: TRBJ1-5
v_gene: TRBV7-3
d_gene: TRBD1
abundance: .

CDR3aa: CASSLGGGANTEAFF
CDR3nt: TGCGCCAGCAGCTTGGGAGGAGGAGCTAACACTGAAGCTTTCTTT
len: 15
j_gene: TRBJ1-1
v_gene: TRBV5-1
d_gene: .
abundance: .

CDR3aa: CASSPTTGFQPQHF
CDR3nt: TGTGCCAGCAGCCCGACGACAGGGTTTCAGCCCCAGCATTTT
len: 14
j_gene: TRBJ1-5
v_gene: TRBV27
d_gene: TRBD1
abundance: .

CDR3aa: CASSPGQTIGEKLFF
CDR3nt: TGTGCCAGCAGCCCCGGACAAACGATTGGTGAAAAACTGTTTTTT
len: 15
j_gene: TRBJ1-4
v_gene: TRBV5-5
d_gene: .
abundance: .